Below, 20 T cell receptor beta chains from the same sample are listed, as sequenced in a study of blood T cell repertoires in COVID-19. The data were produced by immunoSEQ multiplex PCR, yet TCRdb's version contains in-frame clones alone and is incomplete. The data contain hundreds of thousands of clones, 70% to 90% of them singletons. Sequenced material: peripheral blood. Receptors originate from a woman aged 25 to 39 with active or convalescent COVID-19.

The chain uses TRBV29-1 and TRBJ2-3, with 9 nucleotides matching TRBD2. CDR1 and CDR2 from the germline V gene are SQVTM and ANQGSEA. V was clipped by 0 bases and J by 2 bases; unmatched bases: 9. The CDR3 covers 17 residues. The CDR3 coding sequence is TGCAGCGTTGAAGATCCAGTGACTAGCGGACTCACAGATACGCAGTATTTT. It encodes CSVEDPVTSGLTDTQYF.

This chain uses TRBV7-9 with TRBJ1-1, with 9 bases matching TRBD1. The ends lost 5 bases at V and 5 bases at J; junction bases unmatched: 3. The CDR3 extends over 13 amino acids. Germline loops: CDR1 SEHNR, CDR2 FQNEAQ (reference sequence). DNA of the CDR3: TGTGCCAGCAGCCAGGGGACAGGGACTGAAGCTTTCTTT. Translating it yields CASSQGTGTEAFF.

The J gene is TRBJ2-1, the V gene TRBV6-5; 9 bases map to TRBD1. Germline CDR1 reads MNHEY; CDR2 reads SVGAGI. The CDR3 is 15 residues long. The V segment lost 4 bases and the J segment 8 bases; nucleotides outside the gene matches: 9. The CDR3 nucleotides read TGTGCCAGCAGTTTCCGGGACAGGGATGGGGATGAGCAGTTCTTC. This encodes CASSFRDRDGDEQFF.

This rearrangement joins TRBV2 to TRBJ2-3; unclear D gene. The CDR3 length is 13 residues. V lost 2 bases and J 1 base, leaving 4 bases between the germline ends. Germline assignment: CDR1 SNHLY and CDR2 FYNNEI. CDR3 DNA sequence: TGTGCCAGCAGTGAATCTGGCACAGATACGCAGTATTTT. This gives the protein CASSESGTDTQYF.

CDR3 protein: CASSGLLNYGYTF. CDR3 nucleotides: TGTGCCAGCTCAGGACTCCTAAACTATGGCTACACCTTC. This rearrangement joins TRBV25-1 to TRBJ1-2; D is unclear. Germline assignment: CDR1 MGHDK and CDR2 SYGVNS. Trimming left V 8 bases short and J 2 bases short, with 12 bases between. The CDR3 is 13 residues long.

The V and J genes are TRBV5-5 and TRBJ2-3, with 7 nucleotides matching TRBD1. CDR1 and CDR2 from the germline V gene are SGHKS and YYEKEE (reference sequence). V lost 0 bases to trimming and J lost 3 bases; unmatched junction nucleotides: 4. CDR3 length equals 15 residues. The CDR3 DNA is TGTGCCAGCAGCTTGGATGTGACAGGGACAGATACGCAGTATTTT. Translation: CASSLDVTGTDTQYF.

This rearrangement joins TRBV19 to TRBJ1-2, with 9 bases matching TRBD1. The germline CDR1 and CDR2 sequences are LNHDA and SQIVND (reference sequence). V was pared by 4 bases and J by 4 bases, with 10 bases of the junction left unmatched. CDR3 length equals 16 residues. CDR3 in amino acids: CASSSRWDRVTYGYTF. The DNA of the CDR3 is TGTGCCAGTAGTAGCCGTTGGGACAGGGTCACCTATGGCTACACCTTC.

V gene TRBV2 combines with J gene TRBJ1-5, with D possibly TRBD1 on 6 matching bases. Trimming stripped 0 bases from V and 6 bases from J, with 12 bases between. The germline gives CDR1 SNHLY, CDR2 FYNNEI. The CDR3 loop spans 15 amino acids. CDR3 DNA: TGTGCCAGCAGTGAAGCACAGGGACTAATTCAGCCCCAGCATTTT. Translated, it gives CASSEAQGLIQPQHF.

The J gene is TRBJ1-5, the V gene TRBV28, with TRBD1 as a possible D gene (6 bases). V was shortened by 6 bases and J by 5 bases, with 14 bases between the two germline ends. Germline V gives CDR1 MDHEN, CDR2 SYDVKM. The CDR3 contains 14 residues. CDR3 DNA sequence: TGTGCCAGCAGCTCTACAGGGTATGATCAGCCCCAGCATTTT. Protein product: CASSSTGYDQPQHF.

The rearrangement links TRBV3-1 (or the pseudogene TRBV3-2) to TRBJ1-1; D call uncertain. The V gene's germline CDR1 is LGHDT and CDR2 YNNKEL (reference sequence). Trimming left V 5 bases short and J 2 bases short, with 15 bases between. The CDR3 loop spans 15 amino acids. The CDR3 loop reads CASSTLGRGNTEAFF. For the CDR3, the DNA is TGTGCCAGCAGCACCCTCGGGCGGGGAAACACTGAAGCTTTCTTT.

This clone is a singleton in its sample. The rearrangement links TRBV19 to TRBJ2-1, with TRBD2 matching 10 bases. V trimming: 7 bases; J trimming: 1 base; junction bases outside the gene matches: 1. Germline values: CDR1 LNHDA, CDR2 SQIVND (reference sequence). The CDR3 spans 14 residues. Here the CDR3 reads CASTSGSSYNEQFF. The DNA of the CDR3 is TGTGCCAGTACTAGCGGGAGTTCCTACAATGAGCAGTTCTTC.

J is TRBJ2-7 and V is TRBV19; D might be TRBD2 (6 bases). The germline V gene has CDR1 LNHDA and CDR2 SQIVND (reference sequence). V lost 2 bases and J 7 bases, leaving 21 bases between the germline ends. CDR3 size: 16 residues. CDR3 in DNA: TGTGCCAGTAGTATAAACGACGGTCGGCTAGCGCGGGAGCAGTACTTC. Translating gives CASSINDGRLAREQYF.

The V call is TRBV27, the J call TRBJ2-7; D is possibly TRBD2 (7 bases). Deletions cut 6 bases from V and 5 bases from J, with 20 bases between. Germline V gives CDR1 MNHEY, CDR2 SMNVEV (reference sequence). CDR3 length: 15 amino acids. For the CDR3, the DNA is TGTGCCAGCAGGGGGGGGCGCGCGGTAGGCCACGAGCAGTACTTC. Amino acid sequence: CASRGGRAVGHEQYF.

This chain joins TRBV7-9 and TRBJ2-5, with 7 bases fitting TRBD1. The CDR3 is 14 amino acids. V shed 6 bases and J 2 bases; nucleotides not matched to a gene: 6. Germline CDR1 is SEHNR and CDR2 is FQNEAQ (reference sequence). The CDR3 loop reads CASRYGDRQETQYF. CDR3 bases: TGTGCCAGCAGGTACGGGGACAGACAAGAGACCCAGTACTTC.

This rearrangement joins TRBV19 to TRBJ2-5, with D possibly being TRBD2 (7 bases). The germline V gene encodes CDR1 LNHDA and CDR2 SQIVND (reference sequence). The germline V and J ends were trimmed by 4 bases and 4 bases, with 10 bases remaining between them. The CDR3 runs 13 residues. The CDR3 bases are TGTGCCAGTAGTAGTGCGGGGGCAGAGACCCAGTACTTC. Translating gives CASSSAGAETQYF.

V and J are TRBV2 and TRBJ1-5, with D perhaps matching TRBD1 (5 bases). Germline CDR1 SNHLY, CDR2 FYNNEI. The CDR3 extends over 13 amino acids. Trimming left V 4 bases short and J 7 bases short, with 11 bases between. This CDR3 reads CASSGGRAQPQHF. DNA for the CDR3: TGTGCCAGCAGTGGGGGCAGGGCCCAGCCCCAGCATTTT.

The chain has TRBV7-8 and TRBJ2-7; D perhaps matches TRBD2 (5 bases). Per the germline V gene, CDR1 is SGHVS and CDR2 is FQNEAQ. V lost 2 bases and J 6 bases, leaving 26 bases between the germline ends. The CDR3 spans 18 residues. CDR3 nucleotides: TGTGCCAGCAGCTTATTCTCACCAAGCGTTCGGGGTGATGTCGAGCAGTACTTC. This sequence encodes CASSLFSPSVRGDVEQYF.

The chain carries TRBV11-2 and TRBJ1-1; D is unclear. CDR3 length equals 15 residues. Germline CDR1 and CDR2: SGHAT and FQNNGV. Deletions cut 0 bases from V and 1 base from J, with 9 bases between. The CDR3 nucleotides are TGTGCCAGCAGCTTAGATTTTCGAGGGAACACTGAAGCTTTCTTT. Protein product: CASSLDFRGNTEAFF.

The chain is built from TRBV5-4 and TRBJ1-2; the match to TRBD1 covers 8 bases. The CDR3 is made up of 13 amino acids. In germline, CDR1 is SGHNT, CDR2 YYREEE (reference sequence). The V and J ends lost 4 bases and 7 bases, in that order; junction bases with no gene match: 6. CDR3 residues: CASSTTGEVGYTF. The CDR3 DNA follows: TGTGCCAGCAGCACGACAGGGGAGGTTGGCTACACCTTC.

The rearrangement joins TRBV11-3 to TRBJ2-1; TRBD2 might be the D (6 bases). The CDR3 has 15 amino acids. Between the trimmed V and J ends, which lost 5 bases and 0 bases, there was a span of 11 bases. From germline, CDR1 is SGHNT and CDR2 YENEEA. CDR3 in DNA: TGTGCCAGCAGCCTGGGACTGAACTCCTACAATGAGCAGTTCTTC. Translation: CASSLGLNSYNEQFF.